This T cell receptor (beta chain) emerged from a study of cytotoxic CD8 clonotypes in ibrutinib-treated CLL. CDR1 is SGHAT and CDR2 is FQNNGV in the germline V gene. Trimming cost V 4 bases and J 7 bases, with 14 bases left between them. The CDR3 loop spans 15 amino acids. For this clone: Antigen: not known.

The study, taken as a whole, reports: Pretreatment clonality was elevated relative to age-matched healthy donors and paralleled circulating CD8+ T-cell counts.

Profiling relied on immunoSEQ multiplex PCR, and the TCRdb table lists in-frame clones only, not all of them. This sample has some 350,000 clones; 60% to 80% occur once, and the top ten carry around 6.5%. V usage is TRBV11-2 and J usage is TRBJ1-6; weak D call: TRBD1 (5 bases). The material was PBMCs, obtained after 36 months of ibrutinib treatment. The sequence came from a human donor with chronic lymphocytic leukemia. CDR3 loop: CASSSIQAGNSPLHF. CDR3 nucleotides: TGTGCCAGCAGCTCCATACAGGCGGGGAATTCACCCCTCCACTTT.